Listed below are T cell receptor beta chains from one sample, sequenced in a study of T cell changes during pregnancy in multiple sclerosis. The data were produced by immunoSEQ multiplex PCR, yet TCRdb's version contains in-frame clones alone and is incomplete. The sample contains about 48,000 clones, about 88% of which appear only once. The source was CD4+ T cells from peripheral blood mononuclear cells, collected in the second trimester of pregnancy. These receptors originate from a female donor with multiple sclerosis, enrolled in a pregnancy study. Both conserved end residues are part of each CDR3. D genes are given only for firm matches.

d_call: .; v_call: TRBV5-1; cdr3_aa: CASSLGATDDTDTQYF
d_call: TRBD2; v_call: TRBV9; cdr3_aa: CASSPGGSGTQETQYF
d_call: TRBD1; v_call: TRBV10-1; cdr3_aa: CASSLSGQGGTEAFF
d_call: .; v_call: TRBV5-1; cdr3_aa: CASSLTGRGNEQFF
d_call: TRBD2; v_call: TRBV19; cdr3_aa: CASSIPYSGRLAYNEQFF
d_call: .; v_call: TRBV19; cdr3_aa: CASTLGQSTNEKLFF
d_call: .; v_call: TRBV5-1; cdr3_aa: CASSLEGRVAGTDTQYF
d_call: .; v_call: TRBV10-3; cdr3_aa: CAIHQGPQETQYF
d_call: .; v_call: TRBV19; cdr3_aa: CASSNGQNSYGYTF
d_call: TRBD1; v_call: TRBV28; cdr3_aa: CASSTGASYEQYF
d_call: .; v_call: TRBV5-1; cdr3_aa: CASSLGGGGNEQYF
d_call: TRBD1; v_call: TRBV7-9; cdr3_aa: CASSPAPGTGEAEKLFF
d_call: .; v_call: TRBV30; cdr3_aa: CAWSPQGLRNQPQHF
d_call: TRBD1; v_call: TRBV14; cdr3_aa: CASSQELTGEQYF
d_call: TRBD1; v_call: TRBV7-8; cdr3_aa: CASSSDRGETQYF
d_call: TRBD1; v_call: TRBV30; cdr3_aa: CAWSGQGLRSGNQPQHF
d_call: .; v_call: TRBV5-4; cdr3_aa: CASSRDRSETQYF
d_call: TRBD2; v_call: TRBV5-8; cdr3_aa: CASSRLAGSDEQFF
d_call: TRBD1; v_call: TRBV30; cdr3_aa: CAWSWGQGAGYTF
d_call: TRBD1; v_call: TRBV9; cdr3_aa: CASRLGQGGYGYTF
d_call: .; v_call: TRBV7-2; cdr3_aa: CASSLVRGGEKLFF
d_call: .; v_call: TRBV5-1; cdr3_aa: CASSLVSDNEQFF
d_call: .; v_call: TRBV15; cdr3_aa: CATSRDWQNTEAFF
d_call: TRBD1; v_call: TRBV4-2; cdr3_aa: CASSQVGYRGNNSNQPQHF
d_call: TRBD2; v_call: TRBV29-1; cdr3_aa: CSVRTSSYEQYF
d_call: TRBD1; v_call: TRBV5-1; cdr3_aa: CASSEGTGGNEQFF
d_call: .; v_call: TRBV14; cdr3_aa: CASSQELWQVNTGELFF
d_call: TRBD2; v_call: TRBV2; cdr3_aa: CASSEEAAASGSGAWTGELFF
d_call: TRBD2; v_call: TRBV2; cdr3_aa: CASTSQTSGIYEQYF
d_call: .; v_call: TRBV27; cdr3_aa: CASSSQFSGDYEQYF
d_call: .; v_call: TRBV5-1; cdr3_aa: CASRREPLDGTGELFF
d_call: TRBD1; v_call: TRBV2; cdr3_aa: CASRPSRGREQYF
d_call: TRBD2; v_call: TRBV19; cdr3_aa: CASSIDLLAGSYNEQFF
d_call: .; v_call: TRBV10-3; cdr3_aa: CAISESGRYYGYTF
d_call: TRBD1; v_call: TRBV19; cdr3_aa: CASTLTGGADTQYF
d_call: .; v_call: TRBV6-6; cdr3_aa: CASSRDTEAFF